This T cell receptor (beta chain) was recorded in a study of T cells in tuberculosis. Tuberculin skin test and IGRA determined adolescents' latent tuberculosis status at entry. This CDR3 contains 12 residues. V lost 3 bases to trimming and J lost 8 bases; unmatched junction nucleotides: 3. From germline, CDR1 is GTSNPN and CDR2 SVGIG (reference sequence). Profiled with immunoSEQ multiplex PCR; TCRdb holds only in-frame clones, not every one. The table lists some 40,000 clones, 95% of them singletons. Notes on the study in general: Active tuberculosis TCR-alpha repertoires lay closer to GMM-specific TCRs than IGRA-negative controls, suggesting clonal expansion.

As for this clone: Its antigen remains unknown. The sample has other DNA sequences that encode this CDR3 too.

The rearrangement links TRBV30 to TRBJ1-2; 10 positions match TRBD1. This clonotype was sampled from a donor aged 10-29 years with latent tuberculosis or without tuberculosis infection. Material for sequencing was PBMCs. The CDR3 nucleotides read TGTGCCTGGAGCCTGACAGGGGGCGGCTACACCTTC. Residues: CAWSLTGGGYTF. Full variable domain (missing parts from reference TRBV30 and TRBJ1-2): SQTIHQWPATLVQPVGSPLSLECTVEGTSNPNLYWYRQAAGRGLQLLFYSVGIGQISSEVPQNLSASRPQDRQFILSSKKLLLSDSGFYLCAWSLTGGGYTFGSGTRLTVV.